These T cell receptor beta chains were read from a single sample in a study of identical twins. One entry per CDR3 protein results from TCRdb running MiXCR on the 5' RACE reads. There are about 700,000 distinct CDR3 sequences in the sample; 8.6% occur only once, and 0.85% to 1% lies in the top ten. Separately, the same data were catalogued under a study of yellow fever vaccine responses in identical twins.

The sequenced sample consisted of PBMCs. The receptors here all came from a woman aged 18-29 years in good health. Both conserved end residues are part of each CDR3. The order of the fields is J gene, D gene, clone size, V gene, CDR3 protein, CDR3 DNA. The D gene is left open where the match is weak. The size of a clone is reported for some rows only, either as once, few or many, or as a class for expanded clones.

j_gene: TRBJ2-7; d_gene: TRBD2; abundance: few; v_gene: TRBV20-1; CDR3aa: CSASFGTSGDEQYF; CDR3nt: TGCAGTGCTAGCTTCGGGACTAGCGGTGACGAGCAGTACTTC
j_gene: TRBJ2-7; d_gene: TRBD1; abundance: few; v_gene: TRBV29-1; CDR3aa: CSVIGQALSYEQYF; CDR3nt: TGCAGCGTTATTGGACAGGCCCTATCCTACGAGCAGTACTTC
j_gene: TRBJ2-3; d_gene: NA; abundance: NA; v_gene: TRBV15; CDR3aa: CATSRGSGLDTQYF; CDR3nt: TGTGCCACCAGCAGAGGCTCGGGGCTGGATACGCAGTATTTT
j_gene: TRBJ2-5; d_gene: NA; abundance: few; v_gene: TRBV20-1; CDR3aa: CSARPLTVGTLEETQYF; CDR3nt: TGCAGTGCTAGACCTCTAACAGTCGGGACGCTGGAAGAGACCCAGTACTTC
j_gene: TRBJ2-1; d_gene: NA; abundance: NA; v_gene: TRBV20-1; CDR3aa: CSARLNGGVYNEQFF; CDR3nt: TGCAGTGCTAGGCTTAACGGCGGGGTTTACAATGAGCAGTTCTTC
j_gene: TRBJ1-2; d_gene: TRBD1; abundance: few; v_gene: TRBV7-9; CDR3aa: CASSLGDRGSEGYTF; CDR3nt: TGTGCCAGCAGCTTAGGAGACAGGGGGAGCGAGGGCTACACCTTC
j_gene: TRBJ1-1; d_gene: NA; abundance: NA; v_gene: TRBV28; CDR3aa: CATRLNTEAFF; CDR3nt: TGTGCCACCCGGTTGAACACTGAAGCTTTCTTT
j_gene: TRBJ1-1; d_gene: NA; abundance: few; v_gene: TRBV28; CDR3aa: CASSLMGQLAPAGPEAFF; CDR3nt: TGTGCCAGCAGTTTGATGGGACAACTCGCTCCGGCCGGTCCTGAAGCTTTCTTT
j_gene: TRBJ2-5; d_gene: TRBD1; abundance: few; v_gene: TRBV29-1; CDR3aa: CSTDRDVQETQYF; CDR3nt: TGCAGCACGGACAGGGACGTCCAAGAGACCCAGTACTTC
j_gene: TRBJ2-4; d_gene: NA; abundance: many; v_gene: TRBV2; CDR3aa: CASTGSKNIQYF; CDR3nt: TGTGCCAGCACAGGAAGCAAAAACATTCAGTACTTC
j_gene: TRBJ2-5; d_gene: TRBD2; abundance: few; v_gene: TRBV7-8; CDR3aa: CASSPLAGRGETQYF; CDR3nt: TGTGCCAGCAGCCCCCTGGCAGGGCGGGGGGAGACCCAGTACTTC
j_gene: TRBJ1-2; d_gene: NA; abundance: few; v_gene: TRBV27; CDR3aa: CASRRGNNYGYTF; CDR3nt: TGTGCCAGCAGGCGGGGGAATAACTATGGCTACACCTTC
j_gene: TRBJ1-1; d_gene: NA; abundance: few; v_gene: TRBV6-2/TRBV6-3; CDR3aa: CASSPFLGAEAFF; CDR3nt: TGTGCCAGCAGTCCCTTCTTGGGGGCTGAAGCTTTCTTT
j_gene: TRBJ2-2; d_gene: TRBD2; abundance: NA; v_gene: TRBV7-3; CDR3aa: CASSSSSGGATGELFF; CDR3nt: TGTGCCAGCAGCTCCTCTAGCGGGGGGGCCACCGGGGAGCTGTTTTTT
j_gene: TRBJ2-7; d_gene: NA; abundance: NA; v_gene: TRBV7-2; CDR3aa: CASSFLIGVVDEQYF; CDR3nt: TGTGCCAGCAGCTTTTTAATCGGGGTAGTGGACGAGCAGTACTTC
j_gene: TRBJ1-4; d_gene: NA; abundance: NA; v_gene: TRBV3-1; CDR3aa: CASSQVWGPNEKLFF; CDR3nt: TGTGCCAGCAGCCAAGTATGGGGACCTAATGAAAAACTGTTTTTT
j_gene: TRBJ2-3; d_gene: NA; abundance: few; v_gene: TRBV18; CDR3aa: CASSPPARFSTDTQYF; CDR3nt: TGTGCCAGCTCACCACCAGCAAGGTTCAGCACAGATACGCAGTATTTT
j_gene: TRBJ2-1; d_gene: TRBD1; abundance: NA; v_gene: TRBV2; CDR3aa: CARKGAYNEQFF; CDR3nt: TGTGCCCGGAAGGGGGCTTACAATGAGCAGTTCTTC
j_gene: TRBJ2-1; d_gene: TRBD2; abundance: NA; v_gene: TRBV11-2; CDR3aa: CASSSRGQAGGSYNEQFF; CDR3nt: TGTGCCAGCAGCTCCCGGGGCCAAGCGGGAGGCTCCTACAATGAGCAGTTCTTC
j_gene: TRBJ2-3; d_gene: TRBD2; abundance: many; v_gene: TRBV20-1; CDR3aa: CSASNSLTSGRGTDTQYF; CDR3nt: TGCAGTGCTTCCAACTCTTTGACTAGCGGGAGGGGAACAGATACGCAGTATTTT
j_gene: TRBJ2-6; d_gene: TRBD1; abundance: few; v_gene: TRBV5-1; CDR3aa: CASSLTAQGALTSGANVLTF; CDR3nt: TGCGCCAGCAGCTTGACAGCACAGGGGGCGCTTACATCTGGGGCCAACGTCCTGACTTTC
j_gene: TRBJ2-7; d_gene: TRBD1; abundance: many; v_gene: TRBV4-2; CDR3aa: CASSQVTGGSDEQYF; CDR3nt: TGTGCCAGCAGCCAAGTGACAGGGGGCTCCGACGAGCAGTACTTC
j_gene: TRBJ2-3; d_gene: NA; abundance: few; v_gene: TRBV7-9; CDR3aa: CASSLARGPDTDTQYF; CDR3nt: TGTGCCAGCAGCTTAGCACGGGGTCCAGACACAGATACGCAGTATTTT
j_gene: TRBJ2-3; d_gene: TRBD1; abundance: few; v_gene: TRBV6-5; CDR3aa: CASSYSWPGGTDTQYF; CDR3nt: TGTGCCAGCAGTTACAGTTGGCCAGGGGGAACAGATACGCAGTATTTT
j_gene: TRBJ2-7; d_gene: TRBD2; abundance: few; v_gene: TRBV7-2; CDR3aa: CASSFRRETGPYEQYF; CDR3nt: TGTGCCAGCAGCTTTCGGCGGGAGACGGGTCCTTACGAGCAGTACTTC
j_gene: TRBJ2-2; d_gene: NA; abundance: many; v_gene: TRBV4-3; CDR3aa: CASSQGLPGQTTGELFF; CDR3nt: TGCGCCAGCAGCCAAGGGCTCCCGGGACAAACAACCGGGGAGCTGTTTTTT
j_gene: TRBJ2-7; d_gene: TRBD1; abundance: few; v_gene: TRBV6-1; CDR3aa: CASSPDRGGSSYEQYF; CDR3nt: TGTGCCAGCAGCCCGGACAGGGGGGGCAGCTCCTACGAGCAGTACTTC
j_gene: TRBJ2-1; d_gene: TRBD1; abundance: many; v_gene: TRBV28; CDR3aa: CASRPTGGGDNEQFF; CDR3nt: TGTGCCAGCAGACCTACAGGGGGCGGGGATAATGAGCAGTTCTTC
j_gene: TRBJ2-5; d_gene: TRBD2; abundance: NA; v_gene: TRBV20-1; CDR3aa: CSARDGTSGNGETQYF; CDR3nt: TGCAGTGCTAGAGATGGGACTAGCGGGAATGGAGAGACCCAGTACTTC
j_gene: TRBJ2-7; d_gene: TRBD2; abundance: few; v_gene: TRBV11-3; CDR3aa: CASSLAPGGQKGQYF; CDR3nt: TGTGCCAGCAGCTTAGCCCCGGGAGGGCAAAAGGGGCAGTACTTC
j_gene: TRBJ2-3; d_gene: TRBD2; abundance: few; v_gene: TRBV7-6; CDR3aa: CASSLGRGLAGPTIARADTQYF; CDR3nt: TGTGCCAGCAGCTTAGGTCGGGGACTAGCGGGTCCTACAATTGCGCGGGCAGATACGCAGTATTTT
j_gene: TRBJ2-5; d_gene: TRBD2; abundance: many; v_gene: TRBV5-1; CDR3aa: CASRPGLAGTQETQYF; CDR3nt: TGCGCCAGCAGACCCGGACTAGCGGGGACACAAGAGACCCAGTACTTC
j_gene: TRBJ2-3; d_gene: NA; abundance: few; v_gene: TRBV30; CDR3aa: CAWKKTADTQYF; CDR3nt: TGTGCCTGGAAGAAGACCGCAGATACGCAGTATTTT
j_gene: TRBJ2-7; d_gene: NA; abundance: few; v_gene: TRBV2; CDR3aa: CASTSELYEQYF; CDR3nt: TGTGCCAGCACTAGCGAGCTCTACGAGCAGTACTTC
j_gene: TRBJ2-7; d_gene: NA; abundance: NA; v_gene: TRBV7-9; CDR3aa: CASSLALPGENEQYF; CDR3nt: TGTGCCAGCAGCTTAGCTCTGCCGGGAGAGAACGAGCAGTACTTC
j_gene: TRBJ1-1; d_gene: NA; abundance: many; v_gene: TRBV3-1; CDR3aa: CASRQGGSTEVAFF; CDR3nt: TGTGCCAGCCGGCAGGGAGGCTCGACGGAGGTAGCTTTCTTT
j_gene: TRBJ2-7; d_gene: NA; abundance: many; v_gene: TRBV5-1; CDR3aa: CASSAGTVGEQYF; CDR3nt: TGCGCCAGCAGCGCGGGGACAGTAGGAGAGCAGTACTTC
j_gene: TRBJ2-7; d_gene: TRBD1; abundance: few; v_gene: TRBV7-2; CDR3aa: CASSSGGRGHEQYF; CDR3nt: TGTGCCAGCAGCTCAGGTGGCAGGGGGCACGAGCAGTACTTC
j_gene: TRBJ2-1; d_gene: TRBD2; abundance: few; v_gene: TRBV28; CDR3aa: CASSLAGELSYNEQFF; CDR3nt: TGTGCCAGCTCGCTAGCGGGAGAGCTCTCCTACAATGAGCAGTTCTTC
j_gene: TRBJ2-5; d_gene: TRBD2; abundance: many; v_gene: TRBV12-3/TRBV12-4; CDR3aa: CASSLGGGQETQYF; CDR3nt: TGTGCCAGCAGTTTAGGCGGGGGACAAGAGACCCAGTACTTC
j_gene: TRBJ2-7; d_gene: TRBD2; abundance: few; v_gene: TRBV29-1; CDR3aa: CSVRGGVGQYF; CDR3nt: TGCAGCGTACGCGGGGGGGTAGGGCAGTACTTC
j_gene: TRBJ2-2; d_gene: TRBD2; abundance: NA; v_gene: TRBV7-8; CDR3aa: CASSLLTSGGVRTGELFF; CDR3nt: TGTGCCAGCAGCTTGTTGACTAGCGGGGGGGTGAGGACCGGGGAGCTGTTTTTT
j_gene: TRBJ2-6; d_gene: TRBD1; abundance: few; v_gene: TRBV9; CDR3aa: CASSPTAPTGNFAGANVLTF; CDR3nt: TGTGCCAGCAGCCCAACTGCTCCGACAGGGAACTTCGCTGGGGCCAACGTCCTGACTTTC
j_gene: TRBJ2-2; d_gene: NA; abundance: NA; v_gene: TRBV11-2; CDR3aa: CASSLGSFNTGELFF; CDR3nt: TGTGCCAGCAGCTTAGGATCCTTTAACACCGGGGAGCTGTTTTTT
j_gene: TRBJ2-7; d_gene: NA; abundance: many; v_gene: TRBV5-1; CDR3aa: CASSLGPGWNEQYF; CDR3nt: TGCGCCAGCAGCTTGGGGCCAGGATGGAACGAGCAGTACTTC
j_gene: TRBJ2-7; d_gene: TRBD1; abundance: few; v_gene: TRBV24-1; CDR3aa: CATSDPGQGPPRPIYEQYF; CDR3nt: TGTGCCACCAGTGACCCGGGACAGGGCCCACCCCGGCCGATCTACGAGCAGTACTTC
j_gene: TRBJ2-6; d_gene: NA; abundance: NA; v_gene: TRBV3-1; CDR3aa: CATSNQSSGTHVLTF; CDR3nt: TGTGCCACCAGCAATCAGAGCTCTGGGACCCACGTCCTGACTTTC
j_gene: TRBJ1-5; d_gene: NA; abundance: NA; v_gene: TRBV5-1; CDR3aa: CASSLGGSYSNQPQHF; CDR3nt: TGCGCCAGCAGCTTGGGGGGCAGCTATAGCAATCAGCCCCAGCATTTT
j_gene: TRBJ2-3; d_gene: TRBD2; abundance: NA; v_gene: TRBV18; CDR3aa: CASSPSLAGGDTQYF; CDR3nt: TGTGCCAGCTCACCAAGCCTAGCGGGAGGTGATACGCAGTATTTT